What follows is one T cell receptor beta chain and its context. Its specificity is unknown. These data come from a study of T cell responses to AZD1222 COVID-19 vaccine. Study-level results: Clonal diversity was possibly underestimated; the donors were predominantly white British and more often female. Regions left unmutated in variants are reportedly the target of nearly half of spike-specific TCRs. Spike was spanned by vaccine-associated CD4 TCRs, which were dominant at 160-218 and 743-854.

There are 14 residues in the CDR3. Trimming took 2 bases from V and 1 from J, leaving 6 bases between them. Germline V gives CDR1 SGHTA, CDR2 FQGNSA. Pooling covered second doses at about 4 or about 12 weeks. Only in-frame clones appear in the TCRdb table, and some are missing; sequencing was by immunoSEQ multiplex PCR. The data show roughly 120,000 clones, with approximately 89% seen just once and approximately 4.7% held by the top ten. The origin of this receptor is an adult who received the AZD1222 COVID-19 vaccine. The chain is built from TRBV7-2 and TRBJ1-5, with D hard to call. The input for sequencing was peripheral blood, taken 28 days after the second AZD1222 dose. The CDR3: CASSLLTSNQPQHF. The CDR3 nucleotides read TGTGCCAGCAGCTTACTGACGAGCAATCAGCCCCAGCATTTT. Variable domain in full (rest from reference TRBV7-2 and TRBJ1-5): GAGVSQSPSNKVTEKGKDVELRCDPISGHTALYWYRQSLGQGLEFLIYFQGNSAPDKSGLPSDRFSAERTGGSVSTLTIQRTQQEDSAVYLCASSLLTSNQPQHFGDGTRLSIL.